One TCR beta chain is described in this entry. These data are taken from a study of OX40 agonist ivuxolimab in advanced cancers. Germline loops: CDR1 LGHNA, CDR2 YSLEER. The CDR3 length is 16 residues. V dropped 4 bases and J dropped 7; count of bases not matched to a gene: 12. The assay was immunoSEQ multiplex PCR, and TCRdb's table has in-frame clones only and misses some. This sample has about 43,000 clones, with 75% to 85% found just once. The V gene is TRBV4-3, the J gene TRBJ2-2; 7 positions match TRBD1. The clonotype was recovered from an adult with an advanced solid tumor such as melanoma, head and neck, liver or kidney cancer. The material was CD4+ or CD8+ T cells sorted from blood, obtained in a trial of the OX40 agonist ivuxolimab. CDR3 region: CASSPGAEAGGGELFF. As DNA, the CDR3 is TGCGCCAGCAGCCCTGGAGCGGAGGCAGGGGGCGGGGAGCTGTTTTTT.